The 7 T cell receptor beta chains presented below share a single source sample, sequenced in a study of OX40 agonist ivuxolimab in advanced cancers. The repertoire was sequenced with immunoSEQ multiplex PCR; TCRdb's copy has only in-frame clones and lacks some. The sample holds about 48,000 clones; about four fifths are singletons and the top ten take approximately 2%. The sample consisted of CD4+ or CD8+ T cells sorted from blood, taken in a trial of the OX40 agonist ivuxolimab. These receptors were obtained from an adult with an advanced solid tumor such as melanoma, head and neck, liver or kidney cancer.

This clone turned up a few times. CDR3 sequence (DNA): TGTGCCAGTAGTCCGGACGGGGACTATGGCTACACCTTC. Translating it yields CASSPDGDYGYTF. The chain joins TRBV19 to TRBJ1-2; D remains unclear. This CDR3 has 13 residues. Trimming removed 5 bases at V and 3 bases at J, with 10 bases between. The germline V gene encodes CDR1 LNHDA and CDR2 SQIVND (reference sequence).

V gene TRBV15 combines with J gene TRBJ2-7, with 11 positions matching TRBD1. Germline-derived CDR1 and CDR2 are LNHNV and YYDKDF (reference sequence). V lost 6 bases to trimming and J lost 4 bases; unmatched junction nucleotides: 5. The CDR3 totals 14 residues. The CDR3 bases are TGTGCCACCAGATCGGACAGGGGGCTTTACGAGCAGTACTTC. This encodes CATRSDRGLYEQYF.

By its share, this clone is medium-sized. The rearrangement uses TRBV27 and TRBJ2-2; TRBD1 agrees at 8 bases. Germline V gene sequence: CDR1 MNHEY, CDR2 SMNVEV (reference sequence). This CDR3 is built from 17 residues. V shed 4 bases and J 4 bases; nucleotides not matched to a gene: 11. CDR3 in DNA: TGTGCCAGCAGTTCTAACAGACAGGGGATAGGCACCGGGGAGCTGTTTTTT. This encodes CASSSNRQGIGTGELFF.

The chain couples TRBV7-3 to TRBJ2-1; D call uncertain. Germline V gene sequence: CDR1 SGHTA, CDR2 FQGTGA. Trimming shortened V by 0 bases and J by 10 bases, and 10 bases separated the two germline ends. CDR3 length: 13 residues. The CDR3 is CASSLTGPAEQFF. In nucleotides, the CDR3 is TGTGCCAGCAGCTTAACTGGCCCCGCGGAGCAGTTCTTC.

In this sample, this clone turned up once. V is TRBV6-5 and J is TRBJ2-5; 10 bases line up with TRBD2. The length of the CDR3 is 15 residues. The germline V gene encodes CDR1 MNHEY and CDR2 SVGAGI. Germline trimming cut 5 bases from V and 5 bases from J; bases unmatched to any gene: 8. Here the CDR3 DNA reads TGTGCCAGCAGTCCCCCGGGACTAGCGCCGGAGACCCAGTACTTC. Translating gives CASSPPGLAPETQYF.

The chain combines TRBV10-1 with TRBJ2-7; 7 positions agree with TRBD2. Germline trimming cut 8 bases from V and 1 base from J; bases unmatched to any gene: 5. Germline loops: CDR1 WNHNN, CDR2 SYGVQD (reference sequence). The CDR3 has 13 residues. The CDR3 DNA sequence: TGCGCCAGCCCCCTAGCGGAGTCCTACGAGCAGTACTTC. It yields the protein CASPLAESYEQYF.

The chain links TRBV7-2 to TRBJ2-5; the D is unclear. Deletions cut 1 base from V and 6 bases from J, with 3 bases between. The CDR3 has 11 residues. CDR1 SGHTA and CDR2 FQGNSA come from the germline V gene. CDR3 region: CASSLGQTQYF. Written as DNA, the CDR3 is TGTGCCAGCAGCTTAGGTCAGACCCAGTACTTC.